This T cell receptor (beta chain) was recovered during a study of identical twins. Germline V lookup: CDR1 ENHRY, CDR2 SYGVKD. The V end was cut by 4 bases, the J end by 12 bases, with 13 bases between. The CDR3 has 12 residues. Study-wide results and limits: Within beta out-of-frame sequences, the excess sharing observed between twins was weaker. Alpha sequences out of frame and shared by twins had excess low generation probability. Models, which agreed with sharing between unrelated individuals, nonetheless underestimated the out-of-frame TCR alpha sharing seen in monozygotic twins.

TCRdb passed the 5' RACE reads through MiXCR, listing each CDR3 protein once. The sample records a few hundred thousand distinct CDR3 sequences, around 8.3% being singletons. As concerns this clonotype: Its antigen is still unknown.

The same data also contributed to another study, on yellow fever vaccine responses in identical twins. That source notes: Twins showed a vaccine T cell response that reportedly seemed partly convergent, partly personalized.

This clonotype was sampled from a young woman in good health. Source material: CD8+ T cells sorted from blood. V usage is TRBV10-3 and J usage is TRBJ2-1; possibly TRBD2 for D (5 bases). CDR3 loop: CAISGTSSWQFF. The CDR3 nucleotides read TGTGCCATCAGTGGGACTTCGTCTTGGCAGTTCTTC.